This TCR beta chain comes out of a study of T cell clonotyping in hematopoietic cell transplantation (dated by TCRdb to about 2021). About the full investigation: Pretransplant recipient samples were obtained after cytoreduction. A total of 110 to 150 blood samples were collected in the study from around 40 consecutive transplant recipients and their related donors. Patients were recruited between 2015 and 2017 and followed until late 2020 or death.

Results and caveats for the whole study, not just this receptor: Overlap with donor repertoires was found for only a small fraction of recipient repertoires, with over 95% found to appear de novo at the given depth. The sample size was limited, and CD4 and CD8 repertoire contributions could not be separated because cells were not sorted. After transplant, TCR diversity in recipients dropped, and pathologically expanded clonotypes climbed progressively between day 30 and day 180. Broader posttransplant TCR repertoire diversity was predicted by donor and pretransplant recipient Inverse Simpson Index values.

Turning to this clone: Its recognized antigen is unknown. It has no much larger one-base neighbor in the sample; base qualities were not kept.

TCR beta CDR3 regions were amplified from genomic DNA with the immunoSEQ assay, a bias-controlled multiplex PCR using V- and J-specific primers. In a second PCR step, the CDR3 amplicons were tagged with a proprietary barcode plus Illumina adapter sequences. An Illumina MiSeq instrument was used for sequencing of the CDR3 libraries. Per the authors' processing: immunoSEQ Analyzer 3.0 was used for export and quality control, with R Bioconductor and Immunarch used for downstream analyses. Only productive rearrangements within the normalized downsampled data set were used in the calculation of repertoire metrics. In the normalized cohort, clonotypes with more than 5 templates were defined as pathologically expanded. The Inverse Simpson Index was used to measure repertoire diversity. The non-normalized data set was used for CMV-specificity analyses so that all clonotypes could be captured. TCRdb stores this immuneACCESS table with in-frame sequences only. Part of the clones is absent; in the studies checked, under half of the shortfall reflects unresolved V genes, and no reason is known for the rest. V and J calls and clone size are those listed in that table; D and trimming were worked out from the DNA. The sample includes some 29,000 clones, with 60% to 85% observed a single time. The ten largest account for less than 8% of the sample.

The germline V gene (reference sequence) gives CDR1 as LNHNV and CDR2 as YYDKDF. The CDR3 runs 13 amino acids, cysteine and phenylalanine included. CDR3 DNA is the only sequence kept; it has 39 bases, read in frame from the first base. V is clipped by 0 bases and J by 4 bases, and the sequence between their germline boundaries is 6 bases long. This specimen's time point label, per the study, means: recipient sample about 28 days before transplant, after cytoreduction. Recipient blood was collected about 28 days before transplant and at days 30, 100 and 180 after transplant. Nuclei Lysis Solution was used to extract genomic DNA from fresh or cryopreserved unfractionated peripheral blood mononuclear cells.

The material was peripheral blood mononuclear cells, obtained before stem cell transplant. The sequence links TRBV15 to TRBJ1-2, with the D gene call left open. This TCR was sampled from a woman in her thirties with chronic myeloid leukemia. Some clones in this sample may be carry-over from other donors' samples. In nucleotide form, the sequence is TGTGCCACCAGCAGAGACGGGGTCTATGGCTACACCTTC. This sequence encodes CATSRDGVYGYTF. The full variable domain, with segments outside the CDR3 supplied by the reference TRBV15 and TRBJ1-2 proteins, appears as DAMVIQNPRYQVTQFGKPVTLSCSQTLNHNVMYWYQQKSSQAPKLLFHYYDKDFNNEADTPDNFQSRRPNTSFCFLDIRSPGLGDTAMYLCATSRDGVYGYTFGSGTRLTVV.